The rows below give T cell receptor beta chains drawn from one sample of a study of T cell responses to AZD1222 COVID-19 vaccine. TCRdb keeps only in-frame clones here, not all; method: immunoSEQ multiplex PCR. The table lists roughly 40,000 clones, around 91% of them singletons. The specimen comprised peripheral blood, sampled 28 days after the second AZD1222 dose. Receptors were obtained from an adult who received the AZD1222 COVID-19 vaccine. Each CDR3 is given without its conserved first and last residue. Fields, in order: CDR3 length, V gene, J gene, CDR3 protein.

CDR3 length: 13; V gene: TRBV7-9; J gene: TRBJ2-4; CDR3 protein: ASSPRTGGKNIQY
CDR3 length: 12; V gene: TRBV7-9; J gene: TRBJ2-7; CDR3 protein: ASSAPGHSYEQY
CDR3 length: 12; V gene: TRBV7-9; J gene: TRBJ2-5; CDR3 protein: ASSLGNAQETQY
CDR3 length: 13; V gene: TRBV5-6; J gene: TRBJ2-7; CDR3 protein: ASSLGRGGFHEQY
CDR3 length: 13; V gene: TRBV5-1; J gene: TRBJ2-7; CDR3 protein: ASSFLRGRSYEQY
CDR3 length: 14; V gene: TRBV7-2; J gene: TRBJ2-3; CDR3 protein: ASSLGAGTSTDTQY
CDR3 length: 10; V gene: TRBV29-1; J gene: TRBJ1-1; CDR3 protein: SVAQGYLEAF
CDR3 length: 12; V gene: TRBV2; J gene: TRBJ1-5; CDR3 protein: ASSEGYSNQPQH
CDR3 length: 12; V gene: TRBV11-2; J gene: TRBJ1-3; CDR3 protein: ASTWDFAGNTIY
CDR3 length: 11; V gene: TRBV6-1; J gene: TRBJ2-7; CDR3 protein: ASSEALRYEQY
CDR3 length: 11; V gene: TRBV7-8; J gene: TRBJ2-7; CDR3 protein: ASALGGLNEQY
CDR3 length: 13; V gene: TRBV9; J gene: TRBJ1-1; CDR3 protein: ASSPRDRGSTEAF
CDR3 length: 12; V gene: TRBV28; J gene: TRBJ1-5; CDR3 protein: ASSSGQGDQPQH
CDR3 length: 16; V gene: TRBV9; J gene: TRBJ2-2; CDR3 protein: ASSVSGPGQVITGELF
CDR3 length: 13; V gene: TRBV7-9; J gene: TRBJ1-5; CDR3 protein: ASSPPGDSNQPQH
CDR3 length: 13; V gene: TRBV19; J gene: TRBJ2-3; CDR3 protein: ASSIGSPSTDTQY
CDR3 length: 12; V gene: TRBV5-1; J gene: TRBJ1-6; CDR3 protein: ASSLSQGNSPLH
CDR3 length: 12; V gene: TRBV2; J gene: TRBJ1-1; CDR3 protein: ASSERGGNTEAF
CDR3 length: 15; V gene: TRBV18; J gene: TRBJ2-3; CDR3 protein: ASSPPGLAGGTDTQY
CDR3 length: 11; V gene: TRBV7-9; J gene: TRBJ1-3; CDR3 protein: ASSLAVGNTIY
CDR3 length: 14; V gene: TRBV4-3; J gene: TRBJ2-7; CDR3 protein: ASSPTGASGGYEQY
CDR3 length: 12; V gene: TRBV6-5; J gene: TRBJ1-5; CDR3 protein: ASSYYRLGQPQH
CDR3 length: 12; V gene: TRBV5-1; J gene: TRBJ1-5; CDR3 protein: ASSLAGQGQPQH
CDR3 length: 12; V gene: TRBV30; J gene: TRBJ1-5; CDR3 protein: AWSEGGSNQPQH
CDR3 length: 13; V gene: TRBV3-1/TRBV3-2; J gene: TRBJ1-2; CDR3 protein: ASSHSRDGNYGYT
CDR3 length: 12; V gene: TRBV4-1; J gene: TRBJ1-1; CDR3 protein: ASSHTGMNTEAF
CDR3 length: 12; V gene: TRBV19; J gene: TRBJ1-5; CDR3 protein: ASSMGRGSQPQH
CDR3 length: 16; V gene: TRBV4-3; J gene: TRBJ2-5; CDR3 protein: ASSQDVLAGGYQETQY
CDR3 length: 13; V gene: TRBV2; J gene: TRBJ2-7; CDR3 protein: ASSDWAGSSYEQY
CDR3 length: 11; V gene: TRBV5-4; J gene: TRBJ2-2; CDR3 protein: ASTGVSGGELF
CDR3 length: 10; V gene: TRBV3-1/TRBV3-2; J gene: TRBJ1-5; CDR3 protein: ASSQVGGPQH
CDR3 length: 14; V gene: TRBV5-1; J gene: TRBJ1-1; CDR3 protein: ASSLSASQMNTEAF
CDR3 length: 13; V gene: TRBV27; J gene: TRBJ1-4; CDR3 protein: ASSLSPTGNEKLF
CDR3 length: 12; V gene: TRBV6-4; J gene: TRBJ1-5; CDR3 protein: ASSEGPSNQPQH
CDR3 length: 12; V gene: TRBV19; J gene: TRBJ1-2; CDR3 protein: ASSIVGARYGYT
CDR3 length: 13; V gene: TRBV3-1/TRBV3-2; J gene: TRBJ2-1; CDR3 protein: ASSQMIAGGNEQF
CDR3 length: 11; V gene: TRBV6-6; J gene: TRBJ1-2; CDR3 protein: ASLGQTNYGYT
CDR3 length: 12; V gene: TRBV7-2; J gene: TRBJ1-2; CDR3 protein: ASSLAIRERGYT